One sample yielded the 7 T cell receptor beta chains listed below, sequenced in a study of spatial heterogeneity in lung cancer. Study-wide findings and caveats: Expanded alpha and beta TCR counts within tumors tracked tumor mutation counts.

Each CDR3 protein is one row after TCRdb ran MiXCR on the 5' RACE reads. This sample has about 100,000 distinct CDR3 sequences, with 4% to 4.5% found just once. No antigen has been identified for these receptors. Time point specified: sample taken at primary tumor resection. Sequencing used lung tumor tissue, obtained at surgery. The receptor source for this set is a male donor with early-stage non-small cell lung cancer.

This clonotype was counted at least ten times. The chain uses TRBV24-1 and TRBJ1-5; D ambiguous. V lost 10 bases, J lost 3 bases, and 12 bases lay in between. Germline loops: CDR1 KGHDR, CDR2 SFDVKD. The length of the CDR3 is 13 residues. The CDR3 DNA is TGTGCCACTGCGGCACGGAACAATCAGCCCCAGCATTTT. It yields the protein CATAARNNQPQHF.

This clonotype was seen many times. CDR3 region: CASSPGQGPKAQYF. DNA of the CDR3: TGTGCCAGCAGCCCAGGACAGGGCCCCAAGGCGCAGTATTTT. The V gene is TRBV7-2, the J gene TRBJ2-3, with 8 bases aligning to TRBD1. Looked up from germline, CDR1 is SGHTA and CDR2 is FQGNSA. The ends lost 5 bases at V and 10 bases at J; junction bases unmatched: 11. There are 14 residues in the CDR3.

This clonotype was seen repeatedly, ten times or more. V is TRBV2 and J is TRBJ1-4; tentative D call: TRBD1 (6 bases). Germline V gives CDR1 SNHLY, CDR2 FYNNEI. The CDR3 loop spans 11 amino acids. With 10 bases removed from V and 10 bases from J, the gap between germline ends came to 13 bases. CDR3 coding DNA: TGTGCCACTGGACAGCGGGGAAAACTGTTTTTT. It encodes CATGQRGKLFF.

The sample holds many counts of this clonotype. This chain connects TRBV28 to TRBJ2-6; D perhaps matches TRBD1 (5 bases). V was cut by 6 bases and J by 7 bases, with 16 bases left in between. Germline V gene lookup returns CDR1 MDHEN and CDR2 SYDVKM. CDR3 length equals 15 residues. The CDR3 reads CASRGAASEANVLTF. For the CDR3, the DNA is TGTGCCAGCAGAGGGGCGGCCTCCGAAGCCAACGTCCTGACTTTC. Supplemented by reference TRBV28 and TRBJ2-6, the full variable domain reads DVKVTQSSRYLVKRTGEKVFLECVQDMDHENMFWYRQDPGLGLRLIYFSYDVKMKEKGDIPEGYSVSREKKERFSLILESASTNQTSMYLCASRGAASEANVLTFGAGSRLTVL.

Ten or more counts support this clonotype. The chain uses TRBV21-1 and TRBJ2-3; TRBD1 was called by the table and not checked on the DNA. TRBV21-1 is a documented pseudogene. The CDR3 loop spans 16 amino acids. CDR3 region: CASSKGGAGGTDTQYF. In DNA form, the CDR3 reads TGTGCCAGCAGCAAAGGCGGGGCAGGAGGCACAGATACGCAGTATTTT.

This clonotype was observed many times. The CDR3 bases are TGCAGTGCTAGCCGTCTTCGCGGGAGGAGCACAGATACGCAGTATTTT. It yields the protein CSASRLRGRSTDTQYF. V gene TRBV20-1 combines with J gene TRBJ2-3, with 8 bases matching TRBD2. From germline, CDR1 is DFQATT and CDR2 SNEGSKA (reference sequence). The J segment lost 0 bases and the V segment lost 3 bases, leaving 8 bases of the junction unmatched. This CDR3 is 16 amino acids long.

The CDR3 DNA is TGTGCCAGCAGCTTTTTGCCGCGAGAGACCCAGTACTTC. It yields the protein CASSFLPRETQYF. The rearrangement uses TRBV7-2 and TRBJ2-5, with no clear D. The germline V and J ends were trimmed by 3 bases and 4 bases, with 9 bases remaining between them. This CDR3 has 13 amino acids. Germline V gene sequence: CDR1 SGHTA, CDR2 FQGNSA.